This T cell receptor (beta chain) was identified during a study of T cell responses to AZD1222 COVID-19 vaccine. The V end was cut by 3 bases, the J end by 0 bases, with 7 bases between. Germline CDR1 and CDR2: DFQATT and SNEGSKA (reference sequence). The CDR3 has 13 amino acids. Profiled with immunoSEQ multiplex PCR; TCRdb holds only in-frame clones, not every one. The sample has about 130,000 clones; approximately 91% are singletons. Findings of the study overall: Clonal diversity may have been underestimated, and the donors were mostly white British, with more females than males. Two AZD1222 administrations were followed by greater Spike-specific TCR breadth and depth.

A note on this clone: What it binds is unknown.

Sequencing was performed on peripheral blood, taken 28 days after the second AZD1222 dose. The TCR originated in an adult who received the AZD1222 COVID-19 vaccine. J is TRBJ2-3 and V is TRBV20-1, with TRBD2 as a possible D gene (6 bases). This CDR3 reads CSASRESTDTQYF. The CDR3 bases are TGCAGTGCTAGTCGGGAGAGCACAGATACGCAGTATTTT.